A single sample gave rise to the 5 T cell receptor beta chains below, sequenced in a study of cytotoxic CD8 clonotypes in ibrutinib-treated CLL. Only in-frame clones appear in the TCRdb table, and some are missing; sequencing was by immunoSEQ multiplex PCR. The data contain more than 11,000 clones, under 75% of them singletons. Material: PBMCs, obtained before ibrutinib treatment. These receptors were obtained from a human donor with chronic lymphocytic leukemia.

J is TRBJ2-1 and V is TRBV30, with 7 bases aligning to TRBD1. CDR1 is GTSNPN, CDR2 SVGIG, per germline (reference sequence). This CDR3 has 14 amino acids. The J segment lost 9 bases and the V segment lost 4 bases, leaving 12 bases of the junction unmatched. The CDR3 nucleotides read TGTGCCTGGAAAGGGGGCGTAGGGATTGGTGAGCAGTTCTTC. It yields the protein CAWKGGVGIGEQFF.

This clone was found a few times. V gene TRBV7-2 combines with J gene TRBJ2-1, with D perhaps matching TRBD1 (6 bases). V was shortened by 5 bases and J by 7 bases, with 15 bases between the two germline ends. The CDR3 covers 14 residues. CDR1 is SGHTA, CDR2 FQGNSA, per germline. The CDR3 DNA follows: TGTGCCAGCAGCCGTCGACAGGCCGCGAATGAGCAGTTCTTC. Its translation: CASSRRQAANEQFF.

This clone occurred a few times. This chain joins TRBV7-2 and TRBJ2-3, with D hard to call. V dropped 1 base and J dropped 2 bases, with 7 bases sitting between them. The germline CDR1 and CDR2 sequences are SGHTA and FQGNSA. This CDR3 has 14 residues. The CDR3 sequence: CASSLGPHTDTQYF. CDR3 nucleotides: TGTGCCAGCAGCTTAGGACCACACACAGATACGCAGTATTTT.

The V gene is TRBV28, the J gene TRBJ1-4, with D possibly matching TRBD1 (5 bases). The CDR3 length is 15 residues. Looked up from germline, CDR1 is MDHEN and CDR2 is SYDVKM. Trimming pared 4 bases from V and 5 bases from J, leaving 14 bases between. In nucleotides, the CDR3 is TGTGCCAGCAGTTCGGCAGGTCAGGGCAATGAAAAACTGTTTTTT. Its translation is CASSSAGQGNEKLFF.

The chain couples TRBV14 to TRBJ2-3, with D perhaps matching TRBD1 or TRBD2 (6 bases each). Trimming left V 6 bases short and J 3 bases short, with 10 bases between. CDR3 length equals 13 residues. From germline, CDR1 is SGHDN and CDR2 FVKESK. The CDR3 is CASRRGGTDTQYF. The CDR3 DNA reads TGTGCCAGCAGACGAGGGGGGACAGATACGCAGTATTTT.